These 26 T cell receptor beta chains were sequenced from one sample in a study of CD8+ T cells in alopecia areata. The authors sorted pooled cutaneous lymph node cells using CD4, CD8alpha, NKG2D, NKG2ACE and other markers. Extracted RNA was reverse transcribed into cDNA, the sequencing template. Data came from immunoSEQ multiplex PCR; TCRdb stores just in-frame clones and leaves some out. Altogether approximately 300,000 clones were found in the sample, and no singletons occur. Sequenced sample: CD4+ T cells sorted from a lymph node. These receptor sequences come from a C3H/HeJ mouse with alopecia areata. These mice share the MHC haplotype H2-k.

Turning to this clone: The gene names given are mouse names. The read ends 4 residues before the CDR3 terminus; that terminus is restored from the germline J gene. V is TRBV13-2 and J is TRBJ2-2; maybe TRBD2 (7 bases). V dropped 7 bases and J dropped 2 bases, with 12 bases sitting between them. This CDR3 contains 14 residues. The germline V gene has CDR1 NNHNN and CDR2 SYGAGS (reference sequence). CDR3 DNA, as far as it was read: TGTGCCAGCCTCCGGGGGGCCAACACCGGG. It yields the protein CASLRGANTG. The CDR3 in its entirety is CASLRGANTGQLYF.

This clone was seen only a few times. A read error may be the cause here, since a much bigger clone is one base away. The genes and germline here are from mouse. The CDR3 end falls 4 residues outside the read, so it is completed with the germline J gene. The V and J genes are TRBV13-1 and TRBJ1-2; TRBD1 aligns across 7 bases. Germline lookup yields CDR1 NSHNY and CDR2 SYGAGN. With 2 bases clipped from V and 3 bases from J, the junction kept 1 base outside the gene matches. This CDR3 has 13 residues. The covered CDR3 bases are TGTGCCAGCAGTGACCAGGGGGACTCC. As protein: CASSDQGDS. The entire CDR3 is CASSDQGDSDYTF.

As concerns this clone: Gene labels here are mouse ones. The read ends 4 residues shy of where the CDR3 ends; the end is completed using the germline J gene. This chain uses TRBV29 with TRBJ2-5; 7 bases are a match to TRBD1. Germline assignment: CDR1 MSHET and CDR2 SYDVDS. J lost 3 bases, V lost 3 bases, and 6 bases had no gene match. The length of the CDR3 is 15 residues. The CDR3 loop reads CASSFPGQLQDTQYF. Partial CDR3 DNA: TGTGCTAGCAGTTTCCCGGGACAGCTACAAGAC.

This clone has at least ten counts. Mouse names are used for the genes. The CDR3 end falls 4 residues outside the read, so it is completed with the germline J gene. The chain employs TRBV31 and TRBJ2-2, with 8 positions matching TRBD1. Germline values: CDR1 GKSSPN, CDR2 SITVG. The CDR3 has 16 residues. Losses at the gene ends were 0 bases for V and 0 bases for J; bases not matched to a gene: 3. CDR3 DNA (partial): TGTGCCTGGAGTCTCTCGGGACAGGCAAACACCGGG. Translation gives CAWSLSGQANTG. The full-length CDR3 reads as CAWSLSGQANTGQLYF.

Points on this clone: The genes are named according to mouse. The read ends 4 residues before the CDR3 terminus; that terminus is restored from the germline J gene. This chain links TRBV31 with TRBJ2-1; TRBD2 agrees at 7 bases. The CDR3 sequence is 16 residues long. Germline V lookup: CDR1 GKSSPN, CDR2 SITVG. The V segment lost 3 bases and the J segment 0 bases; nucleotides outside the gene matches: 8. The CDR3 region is CAWRLILGTNYAEQFF. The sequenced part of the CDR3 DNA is TGTGCCTGGAGACTAATACTGGGGACTAACTATGCT.

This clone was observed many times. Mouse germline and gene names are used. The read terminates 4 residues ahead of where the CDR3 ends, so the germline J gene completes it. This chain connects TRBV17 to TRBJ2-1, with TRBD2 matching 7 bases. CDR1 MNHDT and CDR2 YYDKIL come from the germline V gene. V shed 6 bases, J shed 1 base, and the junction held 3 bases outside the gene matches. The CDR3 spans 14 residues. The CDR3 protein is CASRPGGNYAEQFF. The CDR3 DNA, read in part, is TGTGCTAGCAGACCTGGGGGAAACTATGCT.

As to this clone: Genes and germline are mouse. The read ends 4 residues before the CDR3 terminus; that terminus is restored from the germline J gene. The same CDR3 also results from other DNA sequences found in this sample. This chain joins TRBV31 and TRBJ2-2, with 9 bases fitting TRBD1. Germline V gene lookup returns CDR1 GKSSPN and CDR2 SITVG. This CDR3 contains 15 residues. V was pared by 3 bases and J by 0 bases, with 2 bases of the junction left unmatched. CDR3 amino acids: CAWSRTGANTGQLYF. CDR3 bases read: TGTGCCTGGAGCCGGACAGGGGCAAACACCGGG.

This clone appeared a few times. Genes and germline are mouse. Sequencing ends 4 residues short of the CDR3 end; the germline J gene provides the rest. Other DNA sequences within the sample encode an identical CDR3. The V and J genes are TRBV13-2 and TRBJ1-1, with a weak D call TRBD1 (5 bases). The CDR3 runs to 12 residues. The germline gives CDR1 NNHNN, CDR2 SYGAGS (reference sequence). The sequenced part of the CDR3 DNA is TGTGCCAGCGGTGAAACAGGAACA. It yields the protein CASGETGT. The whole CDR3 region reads CASGETGTEVFF.

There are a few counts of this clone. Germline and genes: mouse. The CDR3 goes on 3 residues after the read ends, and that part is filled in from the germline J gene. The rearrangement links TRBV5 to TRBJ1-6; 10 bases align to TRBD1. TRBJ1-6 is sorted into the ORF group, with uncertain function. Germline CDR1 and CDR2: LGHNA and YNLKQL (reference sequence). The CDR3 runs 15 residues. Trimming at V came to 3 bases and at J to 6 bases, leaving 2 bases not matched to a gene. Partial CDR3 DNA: TGTGCCAGCAGCCACGACAGGGGGCGTAATTCGCCC. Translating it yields CASSHDRGRNSP. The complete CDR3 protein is CASSHDRGRNSPLYF.

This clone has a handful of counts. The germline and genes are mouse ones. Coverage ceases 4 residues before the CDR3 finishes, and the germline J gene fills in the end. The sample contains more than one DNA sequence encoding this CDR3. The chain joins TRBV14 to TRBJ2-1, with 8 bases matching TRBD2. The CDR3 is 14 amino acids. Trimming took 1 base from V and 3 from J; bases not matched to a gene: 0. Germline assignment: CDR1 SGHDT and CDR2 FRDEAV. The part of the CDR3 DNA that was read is TGTGCCAGCAGTTTCCTGGGGGGCTATGCT. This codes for CASSFLGGYA. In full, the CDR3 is CASSFLGGYAEQFF.

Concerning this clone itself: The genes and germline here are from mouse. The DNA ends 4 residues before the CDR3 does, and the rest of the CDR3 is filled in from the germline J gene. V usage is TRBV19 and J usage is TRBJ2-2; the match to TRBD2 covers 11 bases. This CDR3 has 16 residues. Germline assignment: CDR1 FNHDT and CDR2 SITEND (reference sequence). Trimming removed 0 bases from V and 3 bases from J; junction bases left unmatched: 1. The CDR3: CASSIGTGGYTGQLYF. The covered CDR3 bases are TGTGCCAGCAGTATAGGGACTGGGGGGTACACCGGG.

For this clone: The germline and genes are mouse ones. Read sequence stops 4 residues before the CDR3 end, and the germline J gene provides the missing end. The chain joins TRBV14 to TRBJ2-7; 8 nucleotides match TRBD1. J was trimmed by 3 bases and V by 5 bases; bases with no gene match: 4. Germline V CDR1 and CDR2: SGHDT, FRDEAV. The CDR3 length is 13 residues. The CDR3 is CASSQTGDYEQYF. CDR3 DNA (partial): TGTGCCAGCAGCCAGACAGGGGACTAT.

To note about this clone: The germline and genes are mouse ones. The CDR3 DNA, read in part, is TGTGCCAGCGGATGGGTGCAAAACACCGGG. It translates to CASGWVQNTG. The full CDR3 protein is CASGWVQNTGQLYF. This chain links TRBV13-2 with TRBJ2-2; D ambiguous. The read falls 4 residues short of the CDR3 end, and the missing part is taken from the germline J gene. V was pared by 5 bases and J by 1 base, with 9 bases between. CDR1 and CDR2 (germline): NNHNN, SYGAGS (reference sequence). CDR3 length: 14 residues.

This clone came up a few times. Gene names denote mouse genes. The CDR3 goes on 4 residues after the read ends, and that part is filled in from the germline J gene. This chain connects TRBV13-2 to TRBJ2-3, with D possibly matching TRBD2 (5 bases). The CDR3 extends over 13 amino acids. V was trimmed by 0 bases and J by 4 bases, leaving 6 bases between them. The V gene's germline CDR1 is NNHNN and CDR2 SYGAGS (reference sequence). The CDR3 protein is CASGDGTPETLYF. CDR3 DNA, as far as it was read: TGTGCCAGCGGTGATGGGACTCCAGAA.

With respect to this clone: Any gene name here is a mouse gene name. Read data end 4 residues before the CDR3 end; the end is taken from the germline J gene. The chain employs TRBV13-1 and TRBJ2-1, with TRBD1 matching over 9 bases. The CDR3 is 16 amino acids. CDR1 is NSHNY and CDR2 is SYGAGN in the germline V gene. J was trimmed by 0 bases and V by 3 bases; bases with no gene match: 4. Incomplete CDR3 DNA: TGTGCCAGCAGTGGCGGGACAGGGAATAACTATGCT. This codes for CASSGGTGNNYA. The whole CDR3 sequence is CASSGGTGNNYAEQFF.

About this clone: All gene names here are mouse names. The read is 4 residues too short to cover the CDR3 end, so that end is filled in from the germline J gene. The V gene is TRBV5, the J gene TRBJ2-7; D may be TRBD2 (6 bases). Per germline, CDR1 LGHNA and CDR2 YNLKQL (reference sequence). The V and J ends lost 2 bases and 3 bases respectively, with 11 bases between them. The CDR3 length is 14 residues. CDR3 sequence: CASSQPAGDYEQYF. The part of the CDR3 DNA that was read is TGTGCCAGCAGCCAACCCGCTGGGGACTAT.

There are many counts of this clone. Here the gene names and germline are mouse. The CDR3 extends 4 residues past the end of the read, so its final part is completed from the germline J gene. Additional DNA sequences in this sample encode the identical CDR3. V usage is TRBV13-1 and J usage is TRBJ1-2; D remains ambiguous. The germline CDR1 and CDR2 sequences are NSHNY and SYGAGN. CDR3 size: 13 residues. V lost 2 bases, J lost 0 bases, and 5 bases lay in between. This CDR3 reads CASSETSNSDYTF. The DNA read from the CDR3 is TGTGCCAGCAGTGAGACATCAAACTCC.

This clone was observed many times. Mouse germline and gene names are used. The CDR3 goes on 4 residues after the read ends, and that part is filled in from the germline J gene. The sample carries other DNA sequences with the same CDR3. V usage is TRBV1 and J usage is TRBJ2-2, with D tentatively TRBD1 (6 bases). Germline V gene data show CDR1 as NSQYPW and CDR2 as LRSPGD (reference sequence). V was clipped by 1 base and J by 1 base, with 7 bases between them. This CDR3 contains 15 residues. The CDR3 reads CTCSAGTVNTGQLYF. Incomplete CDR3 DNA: TGCACCTGCAGTGCAGGGACAGTAAACACCGGG.

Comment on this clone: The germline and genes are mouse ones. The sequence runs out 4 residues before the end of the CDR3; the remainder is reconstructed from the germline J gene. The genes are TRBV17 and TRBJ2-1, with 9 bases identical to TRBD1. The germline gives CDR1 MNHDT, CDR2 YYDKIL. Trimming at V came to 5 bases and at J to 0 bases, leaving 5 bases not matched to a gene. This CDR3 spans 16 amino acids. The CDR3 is CASSYTGGLNYAEQFF. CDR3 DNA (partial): TGTGCTAGCAGTTATACAGGGGGCCTTAACTATGCT.

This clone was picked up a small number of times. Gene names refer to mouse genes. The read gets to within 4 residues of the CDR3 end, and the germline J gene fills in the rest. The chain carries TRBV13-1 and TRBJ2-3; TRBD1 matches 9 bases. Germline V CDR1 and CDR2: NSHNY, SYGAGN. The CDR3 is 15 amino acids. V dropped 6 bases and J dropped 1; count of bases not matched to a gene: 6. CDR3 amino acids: CASNPRDRGAETLYF. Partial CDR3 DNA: TGTGCCAGCAACCCCCGGGACAGGGGTGCAGAA.

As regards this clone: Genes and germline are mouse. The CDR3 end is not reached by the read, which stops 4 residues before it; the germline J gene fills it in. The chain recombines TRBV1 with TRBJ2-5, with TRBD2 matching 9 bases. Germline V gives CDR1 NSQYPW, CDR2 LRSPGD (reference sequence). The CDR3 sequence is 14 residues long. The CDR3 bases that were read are TGCACCTGCAGTGCATCACTGGGGGGCGAC. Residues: CTCSASLGGD. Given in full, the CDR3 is CTCSASLGGDTQYF.

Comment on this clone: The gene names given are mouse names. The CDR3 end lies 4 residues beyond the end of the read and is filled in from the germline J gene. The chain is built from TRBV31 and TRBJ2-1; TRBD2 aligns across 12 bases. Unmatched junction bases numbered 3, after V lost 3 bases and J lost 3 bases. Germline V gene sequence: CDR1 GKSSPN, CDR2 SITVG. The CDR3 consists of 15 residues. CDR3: CAWSLTGGAYAEQFF. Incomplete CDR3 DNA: TGTGCCTGGAGCCTGACTGGGGGGGCCTATGCT.

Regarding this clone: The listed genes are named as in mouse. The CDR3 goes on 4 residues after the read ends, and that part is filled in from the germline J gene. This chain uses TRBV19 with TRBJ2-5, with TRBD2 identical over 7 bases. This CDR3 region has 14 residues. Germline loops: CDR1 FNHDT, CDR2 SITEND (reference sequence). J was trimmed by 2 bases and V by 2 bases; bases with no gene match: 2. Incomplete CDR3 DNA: TGTGCCAGCAGTATGGGGGGGATCCAAGAC. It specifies CASSMGGIQD. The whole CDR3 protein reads CASSMGGIQDTQYF.

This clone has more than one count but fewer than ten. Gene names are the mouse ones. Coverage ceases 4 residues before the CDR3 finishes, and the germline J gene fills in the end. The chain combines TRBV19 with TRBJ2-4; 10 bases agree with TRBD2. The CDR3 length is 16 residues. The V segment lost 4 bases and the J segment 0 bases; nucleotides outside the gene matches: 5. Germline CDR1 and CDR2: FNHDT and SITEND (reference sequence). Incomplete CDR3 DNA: TGTGCCAGCAGTCCGGGACTGGGGCCTAGTCAAAAC. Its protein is CASSPGLGPSQN. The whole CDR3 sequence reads CASSPGLGPSQNTLYF.

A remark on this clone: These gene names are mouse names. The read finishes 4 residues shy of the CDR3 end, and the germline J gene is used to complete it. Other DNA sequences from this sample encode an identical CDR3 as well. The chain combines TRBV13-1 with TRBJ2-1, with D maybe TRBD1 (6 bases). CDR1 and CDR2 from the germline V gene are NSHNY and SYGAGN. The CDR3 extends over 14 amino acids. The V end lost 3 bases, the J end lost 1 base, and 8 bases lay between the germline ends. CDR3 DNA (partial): TGTGCCAGCAGTGGTCAGGGGAACTATGCT. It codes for CASSGQGNYA. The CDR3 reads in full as CASSGQGNYAEQFF.

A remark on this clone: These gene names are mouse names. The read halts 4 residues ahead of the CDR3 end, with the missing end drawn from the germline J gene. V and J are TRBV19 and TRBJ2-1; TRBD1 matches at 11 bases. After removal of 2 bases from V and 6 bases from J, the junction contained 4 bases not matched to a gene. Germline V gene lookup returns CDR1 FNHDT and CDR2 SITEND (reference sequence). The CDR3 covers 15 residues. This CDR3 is CASSIAGTGGAEQFF. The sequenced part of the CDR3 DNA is TGTGCCAGCAGTATCGCCGGGACAGGGGGTGCT.